The T cell receptor beta chain described here comes from a study of cytomegalovirus exposure and HLA in healthy donors. Whole-study results and caveats: Most CMV-associated TCR beta chains appeared HLA-restricted in a later analysis. Three CMV-associated chains proved CMV antigen-specific in vitro.

J lost 4 bases, V lost 4 bases, and 6 bases had no gene match. This CDR3 has 14 amino acids. Germline CDR1 is MGHRA and CDR2 is YSYEKL. The PCR had 60 Vbeta and 13 Jbeta primers. Measured with immunoSEQ multiplex PCR; TCRdb has only the in-frame clones, and not every one. The table includes about 200,000 clones, about 78% detected once. For this clone: Its antigen remains unidentified.

The sequence derives from a male donor in good health and CMV-seronegative. The sample taken for sequencing was PBMCs. The rearrangement joins TRBV4-1 to TRBJ1-2, with 7 bases matching TRBD1. CDR3 sequence: CASSPGGTVYGYTF. The CDR3 nucleotides are TGCGCCAGCAGCCCTGGGGGGACAGTCTATGGCTACACCTTC.